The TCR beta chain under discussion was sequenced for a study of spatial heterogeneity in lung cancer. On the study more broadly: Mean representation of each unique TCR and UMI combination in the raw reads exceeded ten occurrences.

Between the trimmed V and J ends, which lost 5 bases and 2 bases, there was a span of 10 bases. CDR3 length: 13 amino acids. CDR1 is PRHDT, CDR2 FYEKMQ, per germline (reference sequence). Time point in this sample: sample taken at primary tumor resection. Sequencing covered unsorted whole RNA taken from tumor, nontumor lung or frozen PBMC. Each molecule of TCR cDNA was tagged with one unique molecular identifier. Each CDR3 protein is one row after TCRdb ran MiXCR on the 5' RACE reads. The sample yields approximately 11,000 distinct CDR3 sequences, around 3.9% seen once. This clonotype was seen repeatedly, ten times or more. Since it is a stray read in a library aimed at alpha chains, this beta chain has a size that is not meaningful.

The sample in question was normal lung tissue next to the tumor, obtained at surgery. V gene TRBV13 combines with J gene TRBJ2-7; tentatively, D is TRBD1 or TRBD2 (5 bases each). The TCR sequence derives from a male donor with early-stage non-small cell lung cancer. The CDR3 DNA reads TGTGCCAGCAGCCCAAGGGGAGCCTACGAGCAGTACTTC. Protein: CASSPRGAYEQYF.